This T cell receptor beta chain was captured by sequencing in a study of Ad26.COV2.S vaccination and SARS-CoV-2 variants. General observations from the study: Using TCR breadth and depth analyses may have led to underestimated total T cell responses.

As for treatment: some 20 received Ad26.COV2.S at low or high dose, single or two shots; 5 received placebo; per-sample allocation not given. Collection of samples fell on day 63 after the first vaccine or placebo injection. This table comes from immunoSEQ multiplex PCR, and its TCRdb copy is limited to in-frame clones, with some not included. The sample includes 300,000 to 350,000 clones, 85% of them seen just once. As concerns this clone: Its antigen remains unknown.

Germline V CDR1 and CDR2: LNHDA, SQIVND (reference sequence). V lost 5 bases, J lost 2 bases, and 12 bases lay in between. This CDR3 contains 15 residues. This clonotype was obtained from a person aged 18-60 years who received the Ad26.COV2.S COVID-19 vaccine or a placebo. Sample: peripheral blood, taken in a trial of Ad26.COV2.S vaccine versus placebo. V and J are TRBV19 and TRBJ1-4, with TRBD1 as a possible D gene (5 bases). The CDR3 DNA reads TGTGCCAGTAGTGTTACAGGTGACACTAATGAAAAACTGTTTTTT. Its protein product is CASSVTGDTNEKLFF. Complete variable domain (other parts from reference TRBV19 and TRBJ1-4): DGGITQSPKYLFRKEGQNVTLSCEQNLNHDAMYWYRQDPGQGLRLIYYSQIVNDFQKGDIAEGYSVSREKKESFPLTVTSAQKNPTAFYLCASSVTGDTNEKLFFGSGTQLSVL.